This T cell receptor (beta chain) was profiled in a study of blood T cell repertoires in COVID-19. Looking at the study overall: PBMCs, B-cell-depleted T cells, or T cells provided the cDNA or gDNA that made up the material.

The trim removed 3 bases at V and 1 base at J, leaving 0 bases unmatched. The CDR3 loop spans 15 amino acids. Germline V gives CDR1 LNHDA, CDR2 SQIVND (reference sequence). TCRdb keeps only in-frame clones here, not all; method: immunoSEQ multiplex PCR. Of about 76,000 clones listed, approximately 83% were seen once; the top ten hold about 43%. The sample holds one count of this clone. The sequenced sample was peripheral blood. J is TRBJ2-4 and V is TRBV19; 10 bases are a match to TRBD1. This receptor was obtained from a man older than 75 with acute or convalescent COVID-19. The CDR3 sequence: CASSMGQGAKNIQYF. The CDR3 region has the DNA TGTGCCAGTAGTATGGGACAGGGGGCCAAAAACATTCAGTACTTC.